This TCR beta chain was captured in a study of T cells in Graves' hyperthyroidism and ophthalmopathy. If no ophthalmopathy progression occurred within 18 months, Graves' hyperthyroidism was stable. Newly diagnosed hyperthyroidism, duration under 2 months, in patients aged 18 to 65. General study findings and limits: The model foresaw ophthalmopathy a median around seven months prior to onset.

This clonotype was picked up many times. Its antigen is still unknown. The V and J ends lost 2 bases and 6 bases respectively, with 11 bases between them. CDR1 is SGHAT and CDR2 is FQNNGV in the germline V gene. The CDR3 spans 14 residues. TCR beta CDR3 regions were amplified from RNA. The HTBI primer set served for first-round RT-PCR of the TCR CDR3. In TCRdb, the multiplex PCR reads were re-called with MiXCR into one record per CDR3 protein. This sample has 600,000 to 650,000 distinct CDR3 sequences, with around 15% found just once. The chain combines TRBV11-2 with TRBJ2-1; the D call may be TRBD1 or TRBD2 (5 bases each). Sequenced: blood. The receptor was isolated from a woman aged 25 to 39 with Graves' hyperthyroidism. As DNA, the CDR3 is TGTGCCAGCAGCTTATCATCAGGGAGCAATGAGCAGTTCTTC. Translation gives CASSLSSGSNEQFF.